One sample yielded the 9 T cell receptor beta chains listed below, sequenced in a study of T cells in localized non-small cell lung cancer. Repertoires were generated with immunoSEQ multiplex PCR, while TCRdb's copy carries only in-frame clones and drops some. The sample shows 25,000 to 35,000 clones, less than 90% of them seen only once. The sample was peripheral blood, taken before any cancer treatment. These receptors were taken from a female donor at least 60 years old with stage I lung adenocarcinoma.

This clone was seen just once. The J gene is TRBJ2-5, the V gene TRBV15; D uncertain. This CDR3 is built from 16 residues. Trimming removed 3 bases from V and 4 bases from J, with 18 bases in between. The V gene's germline CDR1 is LNHNV and CDR2 YYDKDF (reference sequence). The CDR3 bases are TGTGCCACCAGCAGGGACCCCCAGGTCTTTCGAGAGACCCAGTACTTC. This sequence encodes CATSRDPQVFRETQYF.

Only a few counts were recorded for this clone. DNA for the CDR3: TGCGCCAGCAGTCCCGAGGCGGGGGGCTATGGCTACACCTTC. It encodes CASSPEAGGYGYTF. The chain couples TRBV4-1 to TRBJ1-2, with D tentatively TRBD1 (5 bases). Trimming shortened V by 6 bases and J by 4 bases, and 15 bases separated the two germline ends. The CDR3 totals 14 residues. Germline assignment: CDR1 MGHRA and CDR2 YSYEKL.

This chain links TRBV18 with TRBJ1-5; D is undetermined. Germline V CDR1 and CDR2: KGHSH, LQKENI. The CDR3 loop spans 13 amino acids. Trimming took off 6 bases at V and 6 bases at J, with 12 bases between the two ends. The CDR3 is CASSLDNGQPQHF. The CDR3, as DNA: TGTGCCAGCTCTCTAGACAACGGTCAGCCCCAGCATTTT.

Comments on this clone: An end of the junction does not agree with germline; a read error may underlie this. The chain employs TRBV2 and TRBJ2-7; TRBD2 matches 8 bases. The CDR3 sequence is 13 residues long. Germline loops: CDR1 SNHLY, CDR2 FYNNEI. The CDR3: CASSEVAGGGSHF. In nucleotides, the CDR3 is TGTGCCAGCAGTGAAGTCGCGGGGGGAGGGTCGCACTTC. Drawing the rest from reference TRBV2 and TRBJ2-7, the complete variable domain is EPEVTQTPSHQVTQMGQEVILRCVPISNHLYFYWYRQILGQKVEFLVSFYNNEISEKSEIFDDQFSVERPDGSNFTLKIRSTKLEDSAMYFCASSEVAGGGSHFGPGTRLTVT.

The chain carries TRBV5-4 and TRBJ2-1; tentatively, D is TRBD2 (6 bases). With 0 bases removed from V and 4 bases from J, the gap between germline ends came to 11 bases. CDR1 is SGHNT, CDR2 YYREEE, per germline (reference sequence). The CDR3 sequence is 15 residues long. The CDR3 region is CASSLVAEGYNEQFF. CDR3 nucleotides: TGTGCCAGCAGCTTGGTTGCGGAGGGTTACAATGAGCAGTTCTTC.

J is TRBJ2-3 and V is TRBV19; D possibly corresponds to TRBD1 (6 bases). V was cut by 2 bases and J by 5 bases, with 20 bases left in between. This CDR3 contains 17 residues. Looked up from germline, CDR1 is LNHDA and CDR2 is SQIVND (reference sequence). Here the CDR3 DNA reads TGTGCCAGTAGTATATTTTCTGGGGCAACCAGGGGAGATACGCAGTATTTT. It yields the protein CASSIFSGATRGDTQYF.

The chain recombines TRBV28 with TRBJ1-1; TRBD1 agrees at 7 bases. This CDR3 is 14 amino acids long. Germline CDR1 reads MDHEN; CDR2 reads SYDVKM. Losses at the gene ends were 4 bases for V and 4 bases for J; bases not matched to a gene: 6. CDR3 region: CASSYRGLGTEAFF. The DNA for the CDR3 is TGTGCCAGCAGTTACAGGGGTTTGGGCACTGAAGCTTTCTTT.

The V and J genes are TRBV5-1 and TRBJ1-2, with a weak D call TRBD1 (5 bases). CDR1 is SGHRS and CDR2 is YFSETQ in the germline V gene. The CDR3 is 16 amino acids. Trimming shortened V by 4 bases and J by 2 bases, and 18 bases separated the two germline ends. CDR3 bases: TGCGCCAGCAGCGGGGCGCAAGGGCAGCAGAACTATGGCTACACCTTC. It encodes CASSGAQGQQNYGYTF.

The rearrangement joins TRBV5-1 to TRBJ2-6; tentatively, D is TRBD1 (5 bases). V was pared by 3 bases and J by 2 bases, with 9 bases between. The CDR3 sequence is 15 residues long. CDR1 is SGHRS and CDR2 is YFSETQ in the germline V gene. Written as DNA, the CDR3 is TGCGCCAGCAGCTCCCAGGGAACTGGGGCCAACGTCCTGACTTTC. Protein: CASSSQGTGANVLTF.